The present T cell receptor (beta chain) was sequenced within a study of shared clonotypes between healthy human individuals. Naive CD8 cells lacked CD45RO, underwent positive selection for CCR7 and left out terminally differentiated effector memory CD45RA+ cells. TCRdb keeps only in-frame clones here, not all; method: immunoSEQ multiplex PCR. The sample has about 580,000 clones, 98% seen once. The germline V gene has CDR1 SGHRS and CDR2 YFSETQ. This CDR3 comprises 15 residues. Trimming removed 2 bases from V and 10 bases from J, with 19 bases in between. The rearrangement links TRBV5-1 to TRBJ2-1, with D possibly TRBD1 on 5 matching bases. This TCR was sampled from a man in his thirties or forties in good health. Material for sequencing was naive CD8+ T cells sorted from blood. The CDR3 here is CASSLADSGLSEQFF. The CDR3, as DNA: TGCGCCAGCAGCTTAGCCGACTCAGGGCTCTCAGAGCAGTTCTTC. Combining the CDR3 with reference TRBV5-1 and TRBJ2-1 gives the whole variable domain KAGVTQTPRYLIKTRGQQVTLSCSPISGHRSVSWYQQTPGQGLQFLFEYFSETQRNKGNFPGRFSGRQFSNSRSEMNVSTLELGDSALYLCASSLADSGLSEQFFGPGTRLTVL.